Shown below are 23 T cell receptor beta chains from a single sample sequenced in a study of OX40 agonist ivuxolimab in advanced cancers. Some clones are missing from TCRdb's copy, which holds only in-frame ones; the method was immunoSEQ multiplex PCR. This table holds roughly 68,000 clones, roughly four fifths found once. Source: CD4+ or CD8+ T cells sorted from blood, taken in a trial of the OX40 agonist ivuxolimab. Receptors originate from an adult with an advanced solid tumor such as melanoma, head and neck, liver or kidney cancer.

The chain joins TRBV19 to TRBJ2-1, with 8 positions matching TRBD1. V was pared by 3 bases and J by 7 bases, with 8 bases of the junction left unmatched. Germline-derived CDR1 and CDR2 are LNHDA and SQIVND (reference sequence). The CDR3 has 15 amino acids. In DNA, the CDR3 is TGTGCCAGTAGTATGAACCAGGGGGCTAGGAATGAGCAGTTCTTC. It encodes CASSMNQGARNEQFF.

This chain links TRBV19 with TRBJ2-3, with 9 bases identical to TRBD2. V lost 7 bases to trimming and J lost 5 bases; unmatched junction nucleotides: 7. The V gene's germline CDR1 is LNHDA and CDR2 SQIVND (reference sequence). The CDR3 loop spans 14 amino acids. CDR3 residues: CASKPGTSLDTQYF. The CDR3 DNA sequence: TGTGCCAGTAAGCCCGGGACTAGCTTAGATACGCAGTATTTT.

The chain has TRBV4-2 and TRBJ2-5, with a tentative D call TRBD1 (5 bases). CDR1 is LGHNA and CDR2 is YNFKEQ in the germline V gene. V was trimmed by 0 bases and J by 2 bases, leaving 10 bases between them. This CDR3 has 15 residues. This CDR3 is CASSQEGQGQETQYF. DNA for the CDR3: TGTGCCAGCAGCCAAGAAGGGCAGGGACAAGAGACCCAGTACTTC.

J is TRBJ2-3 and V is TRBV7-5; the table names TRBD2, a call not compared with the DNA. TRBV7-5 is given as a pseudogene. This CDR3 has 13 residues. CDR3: CARSLVTLSTQYF. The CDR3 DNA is TGTGCCAGAAGCTTGGTCACTCTCTCTACGCAGTATTTT.

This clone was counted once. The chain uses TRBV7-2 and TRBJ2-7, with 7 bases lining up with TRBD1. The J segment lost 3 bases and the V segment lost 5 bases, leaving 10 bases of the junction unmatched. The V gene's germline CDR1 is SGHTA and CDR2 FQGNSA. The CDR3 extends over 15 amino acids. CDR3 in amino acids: CASSPRTGLNYEQYF. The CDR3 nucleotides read TGTGCCAGCAGCCCCCGGACAGGTCTTAACTACGAGCAGTACTTC.

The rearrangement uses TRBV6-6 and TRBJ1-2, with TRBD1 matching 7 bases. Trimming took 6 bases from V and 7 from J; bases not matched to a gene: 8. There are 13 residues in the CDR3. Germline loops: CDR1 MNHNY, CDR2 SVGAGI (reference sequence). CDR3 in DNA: TGTGCCAGCAGGTTGGGACAGTCGGCTGGCTACACCTTC. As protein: CASRLGQSAGYTF.

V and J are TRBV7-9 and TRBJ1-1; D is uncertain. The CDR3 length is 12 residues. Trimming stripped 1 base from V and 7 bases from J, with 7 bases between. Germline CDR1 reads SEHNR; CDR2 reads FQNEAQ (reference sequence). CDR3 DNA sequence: TGTGCCAGCAGCTTAGGGGTCTTTGAAGCTTTCTTT. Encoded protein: CASSLGVFEAFF.

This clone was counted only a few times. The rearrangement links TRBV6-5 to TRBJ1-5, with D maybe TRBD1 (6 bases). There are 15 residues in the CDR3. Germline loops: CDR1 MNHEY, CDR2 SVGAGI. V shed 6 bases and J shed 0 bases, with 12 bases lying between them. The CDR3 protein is CASSPGGGSNQPQHF. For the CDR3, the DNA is TGTGCCAGCAGCCCCGGAGGGGGTAGCAATCAGCCCCAGCATTTT.

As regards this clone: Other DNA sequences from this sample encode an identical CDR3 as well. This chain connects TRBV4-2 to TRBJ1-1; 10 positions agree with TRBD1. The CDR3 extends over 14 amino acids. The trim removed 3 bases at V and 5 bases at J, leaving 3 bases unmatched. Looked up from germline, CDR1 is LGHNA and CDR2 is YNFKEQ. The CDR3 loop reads CASSHPGQGTEAFF. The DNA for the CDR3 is TGTGCCAGCAGCCACCCGGGACAGGGGACTGAAGCTTTCTTT.

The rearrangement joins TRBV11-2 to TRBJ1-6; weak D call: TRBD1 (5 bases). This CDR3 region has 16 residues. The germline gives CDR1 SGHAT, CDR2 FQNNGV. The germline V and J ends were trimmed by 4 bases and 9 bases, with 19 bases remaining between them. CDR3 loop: CASSSQSWGRGSPLHF. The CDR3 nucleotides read TGTGCCAGCAGCTCTCAGTCTTGGGGGAGAGGTTCACCCCTCCACTTT.

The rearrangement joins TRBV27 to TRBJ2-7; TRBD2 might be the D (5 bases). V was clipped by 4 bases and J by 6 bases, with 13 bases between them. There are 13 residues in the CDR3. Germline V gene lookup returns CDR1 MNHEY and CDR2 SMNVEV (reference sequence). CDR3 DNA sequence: TGTGCCAGCAGTTCCCTAGCCCGCGGCGAGCAGTACTTC. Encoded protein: CASSSLARGEQYF.

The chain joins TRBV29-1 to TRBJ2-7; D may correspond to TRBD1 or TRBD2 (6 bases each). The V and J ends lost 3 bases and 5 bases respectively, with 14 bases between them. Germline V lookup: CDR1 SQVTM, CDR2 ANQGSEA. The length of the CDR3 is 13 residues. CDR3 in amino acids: CSVEPRGVHEQYF. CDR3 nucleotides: TGCAGCGTTGAGCCTAGGGGGGTCCACGAGCAGTACTTC.

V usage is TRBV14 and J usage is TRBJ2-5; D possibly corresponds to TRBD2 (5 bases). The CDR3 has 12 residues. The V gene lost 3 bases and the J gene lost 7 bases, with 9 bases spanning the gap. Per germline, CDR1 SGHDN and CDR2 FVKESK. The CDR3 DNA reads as TGTGCCAGCAGCCATACCGAGGGGACCCAGTACTTC. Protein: CASSHTEGTQYF.

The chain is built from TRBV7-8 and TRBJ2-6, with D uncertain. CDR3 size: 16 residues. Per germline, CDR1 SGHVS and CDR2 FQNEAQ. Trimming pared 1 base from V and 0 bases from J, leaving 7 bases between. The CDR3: CASSLGIGSGANVLTF. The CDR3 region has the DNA TGTGCCAGCAGCTTAGGAATAGGCTCTGGGGCCAACGTCCTGACTTTC.

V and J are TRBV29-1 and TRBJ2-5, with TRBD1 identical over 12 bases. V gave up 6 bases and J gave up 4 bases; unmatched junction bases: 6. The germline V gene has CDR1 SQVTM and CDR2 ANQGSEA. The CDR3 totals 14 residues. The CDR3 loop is CSVEGTGGGETQYF. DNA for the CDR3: TGCAGCGTCGAGGGGACAGGGGGCGGAGAGACCCAGTACTTC.

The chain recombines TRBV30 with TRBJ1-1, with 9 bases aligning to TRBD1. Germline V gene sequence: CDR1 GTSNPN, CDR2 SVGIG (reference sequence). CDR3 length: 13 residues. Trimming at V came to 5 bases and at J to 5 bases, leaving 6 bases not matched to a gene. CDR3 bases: TGTGCCTGGGACGACAGGGGGGGGACTGAAGCTTTCTTT. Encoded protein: CAWDDRGGTEAFF.

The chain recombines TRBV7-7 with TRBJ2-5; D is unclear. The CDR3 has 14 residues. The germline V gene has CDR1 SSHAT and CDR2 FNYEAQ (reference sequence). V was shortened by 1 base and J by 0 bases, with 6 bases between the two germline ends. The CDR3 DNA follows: TGTGCCAGCAGCTTAGGGGAATACCAAGAGACCCAGTACTTC. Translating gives CASSLGEYQETQYF.

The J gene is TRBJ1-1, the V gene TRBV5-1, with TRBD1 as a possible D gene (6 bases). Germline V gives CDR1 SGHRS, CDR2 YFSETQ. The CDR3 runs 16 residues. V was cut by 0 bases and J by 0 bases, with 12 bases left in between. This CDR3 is CASSLAGGQLNTEAFF. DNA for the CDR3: TGCGCCAGCAGCTTGGCCGGGGGACAATTGAACACTGAAGCTTTCTTT.

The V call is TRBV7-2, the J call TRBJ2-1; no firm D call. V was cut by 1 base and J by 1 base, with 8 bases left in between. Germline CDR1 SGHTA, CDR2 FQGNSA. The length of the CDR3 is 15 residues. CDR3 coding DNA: TGTGCCAGCAGCTTAGAGGCCGTTTCCTACAATGAGCAGTTCTTC. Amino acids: CASSLEAVSYNEQFF.

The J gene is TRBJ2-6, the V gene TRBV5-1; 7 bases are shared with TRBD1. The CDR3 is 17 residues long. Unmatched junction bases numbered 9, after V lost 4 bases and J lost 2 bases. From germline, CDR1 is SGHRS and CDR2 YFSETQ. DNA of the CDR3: TGCGCCAGCAGCCTGTCGACAGGGAGCGCTGGGGCCAACGTCCTGACTTTC. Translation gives CASSLSTGSAGANVLTF. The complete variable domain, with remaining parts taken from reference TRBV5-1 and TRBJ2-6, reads KAGVTQTPRYLIKTRGQQVTLSCSPISGHRSVSWYQQTPGQGLQFLFEYFSETQRNKGNFPGRFSGRQFSNSRSEMNVSTLELGDSALYLCASSLSTGSAGANVLTFGAGSRLTVL.

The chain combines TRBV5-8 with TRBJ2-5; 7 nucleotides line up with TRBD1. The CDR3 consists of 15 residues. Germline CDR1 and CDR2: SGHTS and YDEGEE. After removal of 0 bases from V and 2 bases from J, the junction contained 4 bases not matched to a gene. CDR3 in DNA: TGTGCCAGCAGCTTGGAGGGACAGATACAAGAGACCCAGTACTTC. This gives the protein CASSLEGQIQETQYF.

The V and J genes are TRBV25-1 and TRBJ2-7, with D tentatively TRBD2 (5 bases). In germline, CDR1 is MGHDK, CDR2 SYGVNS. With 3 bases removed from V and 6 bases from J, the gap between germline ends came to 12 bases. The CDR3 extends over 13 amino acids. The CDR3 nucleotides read TGTGCCAGCAGTGACGACCCAAGCGGCGAGCAGTACTTC. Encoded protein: CASSDDPSGEQYF.

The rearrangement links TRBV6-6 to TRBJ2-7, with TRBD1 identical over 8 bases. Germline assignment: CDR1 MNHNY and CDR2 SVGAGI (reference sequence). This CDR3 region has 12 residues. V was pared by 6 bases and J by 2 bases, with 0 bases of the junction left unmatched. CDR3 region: CASRTGAYEQYF. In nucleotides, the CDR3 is TGTGCCAGCAGGACAGGGGCCTACGAGCAGTACTTC.